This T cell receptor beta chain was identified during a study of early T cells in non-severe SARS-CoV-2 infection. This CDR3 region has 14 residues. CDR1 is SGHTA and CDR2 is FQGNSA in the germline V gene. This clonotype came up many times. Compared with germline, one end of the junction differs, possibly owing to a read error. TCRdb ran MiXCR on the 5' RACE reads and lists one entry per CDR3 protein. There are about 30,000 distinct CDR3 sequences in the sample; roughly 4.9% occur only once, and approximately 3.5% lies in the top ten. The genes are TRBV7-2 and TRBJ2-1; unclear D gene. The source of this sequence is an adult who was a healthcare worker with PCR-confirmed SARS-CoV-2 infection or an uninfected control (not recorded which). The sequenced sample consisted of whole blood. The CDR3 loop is CASSLGSLYHEQFF. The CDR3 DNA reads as TGTGCCAGCAGCTTAGGGTCCCTCTACCATGAGCAGTTCTTC.